One sample yielded the 28 T cell receptor beta chains listed below, sequenced in a study of cytomegalovirus exposure and HLA in healthy donors. PCR was performed using 60 Vbeta and 13 Jbeta primers. The assay was immunoSEQ multiplex PCR, and TCRdb's table has in-frame clones only and misses some. Its table lists tens of thousands of clones. Sample: PBMCs. These receptor sequences come from a female donor in good health and CMV-seropositive.

The chain joins TRBV19 to TRBJ2-5; 10 bases agree with TRBD2. CDR1 and CDR2 from the germline V gene are LNHDA and SQIVND (reference sequence). V lost 7 bases, J lost 5 bases, and 7 bases stayed unmatched. CDR3 length: 14 amino acids. DNA for the CDR3: TGTGCCAGTAACAGCGGGAGGGCCGGGGAGACCCAGTACTTC. It encodes CASNSGRAGETQYF.

The chain links TRBV4-1 to TRBJ2-7, with 7 bases lining up with TRBD1. Germline CDR1 and CDR2: MGHRA and YSYEKL. After removal of 5 bases from V and 2 bases from J, the junction contained 18 bases not matched to a gene. This CDR3 region has 18 residues. The CDR3 nucleotides are TGCGCCAGCAGCGCAACTCCTCTTCAGCACAGGGGTGCCTACGAGCAGTACTTC. This gives the protein CASSATPLQHRGAYEQYF.

This chain connects TRBV18 to TRBJ2-3; D may be TRBD2 (6 bases). Trimming stripped 7 bases from V and 4 bases from J, with 18 bases between. Germline CDR1 is KGHSH and CDR2 is LQKENI. The CDR3 is 15 amino acids. The CDR3 DNA follows: TGTGCCAGCTTCTTAGCCGGAGGGTCCGCAGATACGCAGTATTTT. Amino acids: CASFLAGGSADTQYF.

The chain recombines TRBV6-5 with TRBJ2-2; the match to TRBD2 covers 7 bases. There are 15 residues in the CDR3. Germline CDR1 is MNHEY and CDR2 is SVGAGI. Trimming at V came to 2 bases and at J to 5 bases, leaving 5 bases not matched to a gene. CDR3 amino acids: CASSYGGRGTGELFF. In DNA form, the CDR3 reads TGTGCCAGCAGTTACGGCGGGAGAGGTACCGGGGAGCTGTTTTTT.

V and J are TRBV4-2 and TRBJ2-1; the match to TRBD2 covers 9 bases. The V gene end was trimmed by 0 bases and the J gene end by 3 bases; junction bases not matched to a gene: 3. The CDR3 is 16 amino acids. Germline V gene lookup returns CDR1 LGHNA and CDR2 YNFKEQ. Written as DNA, the CDR3 is TGTGCCAGCAGCCAAGATGCTAGCGGGGTCTACAATGAGCAGTTCTTC. This gives the protein CASSQDASGVYNEQFF.

V usage is TRBV11-2 and J usage is TRBJ1-6, with D perhaps TRBD1 (6 bases). The germline V and J ends were trimmed by 7 bases and 13 bases, with 14 bases remaining between them. Per the germline V gene, CDR1 is SGHAT and CDR2 is FQNNGV. The CDR3 extends over 12 amino acids. The DNA for the CDR3 is TGTGCCAGCACCACAGGGCCCGGGCCCCTCCACTTT. Its protein product is CASTTGPGPLHF.

The chain links TRBV6-5 to TRBJ2-4; 7 bases align to TRBD2. The CDR3 is made up of 14 amino acids. The germline gives CDR1 MNHEY, CDR2 SVGAGI. J gave up 5 bases and V 10 bases, and 11 bases lay outside the gene matches. The CDR3 sequence: CATRFAGAENIQYF. CDR3 DNA: TGTGCCACCCGTTTCGCGGGAGCGGAAAACATTCAGTACTTC.

The rearrangement joins TRBV15 to TRBJ2-2; 7 bases are a match to TRBD1. The CDR3 sequence is 16 residues long. The V gene end was trimmed by 0 bases and the J gene end by 7 bases; junction bases not matched to a gene: 8. Germline V gene sequence: CDR1 LNHNV, CDR2 YYDKDF (reference sequence). The CDR3 DNA reads TGTGCCACCAGCAGAGATCGACAGGGTCAAGGCGGGGAGCTGTTTTTT. This codes for CATSRDRQGQGGELFF.

The gene calls are TRBV6-6 and TRBJ1-2, with D possibly matching TRBD1 (6 bases). CDR1 and CDR2 (germline): MNHNY, SVGAGI (reference sequence). The CDR3 is 14 amino acids. V lost 6 bases and J 4 bases, leaving 15 bases between the germline ends. The CDR3 coding sequence is TGTGCCAGCAGCAATCCCGGACAGATCTATGGCTACACCTTC. Translation: CASSNPGQIYGYTF.

CDR3 bases: TGTGCCAGCAGCTCACCGGGACACTCCTACGAGCAGTACTTC. The encoded protein is CASSSPGHSYEQYF. The chain is built from TRBV7-9 and TRBJ2-7; D is perhaps TRBD1 (6 bases). Per the germline V gene, CDR1 is SEHNR and CDR2 is FQNEAQ (reference sequence). The CDR3 contains 14 residues. The ends were cut back, 4 bases at V and 0 bases at J, with 10 bases in the middle. The entire variable domain, with the rest obtained from reference TRBV7-9 and TRBJ2-7, is as follows: DTGVSQNPRHKITKRGQNVTFRCDPISEHNRLYWYRQTLGQGPEFLTYFQNEAQLEKSRLLSDRFSAERPKGSFSTLEIQRTEQGDSAMYLCASSSPGHSYEQYFGPGTRLTVT.

The chain links TRBV11-2 to TRBJ2-7; 10 bases match TRBD2. Germline V gene data show CDR1 as SGHAT and CDR2 as FQNNGV. The V segment lost 3 bases and the J segment 4 bases; nucleotides outside the gene matches: 18. The CDR3 totals 19 residues. The CDR3 nucleotides read TGTGCCAGCAGCTTGGGTAGGCGCGGGGGAGCGGGAGGGCCATACGAGCAGTACTTC. Its translation: CASSLGRRGGAGGPYEQYF.

CDR3 sequence reads: CASSLSPARGNGNTIYF. The CDR3 DNA sequence: TGTGCCAGCAGTTTATCCCCTGCCAGGGGGAATGGAAACACCATATATTTT. The rearrangement uses TRBV27 and TRBJ1-3; 7 nucleotides line up with TRBD1. CDR3 size: 17 residues. Germline CDR1 reads MNHEY; CDR2 reads SMNVEV (reference sequence). Losses at the gene ends were 0 bases for V and 3 bases for J; bases not matched to a gene: 8.

The V call is TRBV18, the J call TRBJ1-1; 7 bases align to TRBD1. Germline lookup yields CDR1 KGHSH and CDR2 LQKENI. This CDR3 is 18 amino acids long. With V trimmed by 2 bases and J by 0 bases, 12 bases remained unmatched. CDR3 region: CASSPRIGGQSMNTEAFF. Here the CDR3 DNA reads TGTGCCAGCTCACCAAGGATAGGGGGACAGAGCATGAACACTGAAGCTTTCTTT.

The gene calls are TRBV29-1 and TRBJ1-5; a possible D gene is TRBD1 (5 bases). The germline V gene encodes CDR1 SQVTM and CDR2 ANQGSEA. V lost 4 bases, J lost 6 bases, and 13 bases lay in between. CDR3 length: 13 amino acids. The CDR3 nucleotides read TGCAGCGTTGGCCAGGGAATGGGTCAGCCCCAGCATTTT. It specifies CSVGQGMGQPQHF.

The chain has TRBV5-4 and TRBJ2-2; a weak D match, TRBD1 (6 bases). Looked up from germline, CDR1 is SGHNT and CDR2 is YYREEE (reference sequence). CDR3 size: 15 residues. Trimming cost V 4 bases and J 2 bases, with 12 bases left between them. For the CDR3, the DNA is TGTGCCAGCAGCCCGCTACAGGGTAACACCGGGGAGCTGTTTTTT. Translated, it gives CASSPLQGNTGELFF.

The rearrangement uses TRBV27 and TRBJ1-1; possibly TRBD1 for D (6 bases). The CDR3 loop spans 14 amino acids. CDR1 MNHEY and CDR2 SMNVEV come from the germline V gene (reference sequence). V was shortened by 2 bases and J by 1 base, with 8 bases between the two germline ends. In DNA, the CDR3 is TGTGCCAGCAGTTTAGGCAGGGGGAACACTGAAGCTTTCTTT. This gives the protein CASSLGRGNTEAFF.

This chain joins TRBV5-1 and TRBJ1-4, with a tentative D call TRBD1 (6 bases). V gave up 4 bases and J gave up 7 bases, with 17 bases separating them. Germline CDR1 SGHRS, CDR2 YFSETQ. This CDR3 has 15 amino acids. CDR3 amino acids: CASSMTGAGVEKLFF. DNA for the CDR3: TGCGCCAGCAGCATGACAGGAGCGGGGGTTGAAAAACTGTTTTTT.

CDR3 loop: CASSDPGLGFGYTF. DNA for the CDR3: TGTGCCAGCAGTGATCCCGGACTGGGCTTTGGCTACACCTTC. The J gene is TRBJ1-2, the V gene TRBV6-1; the D is unclear. The CDR3 consists of 14 residues. Trimming pared 3 bases from V and 7 bases from J, leaving 15 bases between. Per germline, CDR1 MNHNS and CDR2 SASEGT.

V gene TRBV11-2 combines with J gene TRBJ2-5, with TRBD1 identical over 9 bases. Germline V lookup: CDR1 SGHAT, CDR2 FQNNGV. The CDR3 runs 15 residues. V lost 4 bases to trimming and J lost 4 bases; unmatched junction nucleotides: 7. The CDR3 loop reads CASSSGTGWRETQYF. The CDR3 DNA sequence: TGTGCCAGCAGCTCCGGGACAGGGTGGAGAGAGACCCAGTACTTC.

The V gene is TRBV13, the J gene TRBJ2-2, with TRBD1 identical over 7 bases. The ends lost 5 bases at V and 4 bases at J; junction bases unmatched: 10. The CDR3 spans 16 residues. Germline V gives CDR1 PRHDT, CDR2 FYEKMQ (reference sequence). In DNA, the CDR3 is TGTGCCAGCAGCCCACTAGACAGGGCCGGCACCGGGGAGCTGTTTTTT. It is translated as CASSPLDRAGTGELFF.

The chain combines TRBV9 with TRBJ2-1, with TRBD2 matching over 8 bases. The CDR3 totals 16 residues. Germline V gives CDR1 SGDLS, CDR2 YYNGEE. After removal of 0 bases from V and 0 bases from J, the junction contained 2 bases not matched to a gene. CDR3 DNA: TGTGCCAGCAGCGTAGTGGCGGGGGGCTCCTACAATGAGCAGTTCTTC. Protein: CASSVVAGGSYNEQFF.

The chain carries TRBV18 and TRBJ2-4; D gene ambiguous. The germline V gene has CDR1 KGHSH and CDR2 LQKENI. The CDR3 runs to 11 residues. V shed 5 bases and J shed 4 bases, with 3 bases lying between them. The CDR3, as DNA: TGTGCCAGCTCAGAGAAAAACATTCAGTACTTC. It encodes CASSEKNIQYF.

The CDR3 reads CASTGQSHTEAFF. CDR3 in DNA: TGTGCCAGCACGGGACAATCCCACACTGAAGCTTTCTTT. The gene calls are TRBV2 and TRBJ1-1; maybe TRBD1 (6 bases). V lost 7 bases to trimming and J lost 3 bases, with 12 bases between them. CDR3 length: 13 residues. Looked up from germline, CDR1 is SNHLY and CDR2 is FYNNEI.

The rearrangement links TRBV29-1 to TRBJ2-3; maybe TRBD1 (6 bases). The CDR3 runs 14 residues. Germline CDR1 reads SQVTM; CDR2 reads ANQGSEA. Trimming removed 4 bases from V and 1 base from J, with 12 bases in between. DNA of the CDR3: TGCAGCGTTGTTAGGAACAGGGGCACAGATACGCAGTATTTT. It translates to CSVVRNRGTDTQYF.

This rearrangement joins TRBV5-1 to TRBJ2-7; weak D call: TRBD1 (5 bases). Looked up from germline, CDR1 is SGHRS and CDR2 is YFSETQ. V gave up 4 bases and J gave up 5 bases, with 13 bases separating them. This CDR3 contains 13 residues. This CDR3 is CASSSQGSNEQYF. CDR3 DNA sequence: TGCGCCAGCAGCAGTCAGGGTTCCAACGAGCAGTACTTC. Full variable domain (outside the CDR3, taken from reference TRBV5-1 and TRBJ2-7): KAGVTQTPRYLIKTRGQQVTLSCSPISGHRSVSWYQQTPGQGLQFLFEYFSETQRNKGNFPGRFSGRQFSNSRSEMNVSTLELGDSALYLCASSSQGSNEQYFGPGTRLTVT.

The chain is built from TRBV19 and TRBJ2-7; 11 nucleotides agree with TRBD2. V lost 2 bases to trimming and J lost 6 bases; unmatched junction nucleotides: 3. Germline V lookup: CDR1 LNHDA, CDR2 SQIVND (reference sequence). CDR3 length: 14 amino acids. The CDR3 nucleotides are TGTGCCAGTAGTATAACTAGCGGGAGAAGCGAGCAGTACTTC. Protein: CASSITSGRSEQYF.

The rearrangement links TRBV5-4 to TRBJ2-2; no definite D call. Trimming shortened V by 0 bases and J by 5 bases, and 8 bases separated the two germline ends. The CDR3 extends over 14 amino acids. CDR1 SGHNT and CDR2 YYREEE come from the germline V gene (reference sequence). The chain's CDR3 is CASSLVQNTGELFF. The CDR3 nucleotides are TGTGCCAGCAGCTTGGTACAGAATACCGGGGAGCTGTTTTTT. Supplemented by reference TRBV5-4 and TRBJ2-2, the full variable domain reads ETGVTQSPTHLIKTRGQQVTLRCSSQSGHNTVSWYQQALGQGPQFIFQYYREEENGRGNFPPRFSGLQFPNYSSELNVNALELDDSALYLCASSLVQNTGELFFGEGSRLTVL.

This rearrangement joins TRBV4-1 to TRBJ1-5; tentatively, D is TRBD1 (6 bases). The CDR3 has 17 residues. The V end lost 1 base, the J end lost 6 bases, and 19 bases lay between the germline ends. Germline V gene lookup returns CDR1 MGHRA and CDR2 YSYEKL. The CDR3 DNA is TGCGCCAGCAGCCAAGTAGCCAGGGGCGGATACGGTCAGCCCCAGCATTTT. Amino acids: CASSQVARGGYGQPQHF.